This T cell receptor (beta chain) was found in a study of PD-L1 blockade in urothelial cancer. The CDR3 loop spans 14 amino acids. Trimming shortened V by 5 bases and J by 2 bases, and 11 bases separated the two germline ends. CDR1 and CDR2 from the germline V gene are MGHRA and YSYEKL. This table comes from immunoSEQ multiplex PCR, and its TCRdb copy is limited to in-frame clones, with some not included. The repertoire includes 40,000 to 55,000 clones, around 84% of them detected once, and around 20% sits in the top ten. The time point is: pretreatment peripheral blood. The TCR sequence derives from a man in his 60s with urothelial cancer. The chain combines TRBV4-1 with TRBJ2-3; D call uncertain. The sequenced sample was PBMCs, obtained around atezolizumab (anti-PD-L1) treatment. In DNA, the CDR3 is TGCGCCAGCAGCTTTTCCGACTTCACAGATACGCAGTATTTT. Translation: CASSFSDFTDTQYF.